The 26 T cell receptor beta chains below come from one sample, sequenced in a study of blood T cells in healthy people across ages (dated by TCRdb to between 2014 and 2016). The library was prepared using 5' RACE. The data were produced on an Illumina HiSeq 2500. The second PCR ran for about 7 to 11 cycles and used a J-beta primer mix along with a sample-barcoded 5' primer. Using fastp at Q25 and MiXCR, TCRdb reprocessed the public reads and kept productive beta chains. Rows are combined by CDR3 protein, so each entry shows the most common genes and DNA. The sample data list about 580,000 distinct CDR3 sequences, and around 50% of these were observed just once. The top ten clonotypes cover around 23% of the sample. Sequenced sample: blood. Source of these receptors: a man older than 75 in good health.

This chain links TRBV6-6 with TRBJ2-5; the D gene could be TRBD1 or TRBD2 (6 bases each). CDR3 size: 16 residues. The V end was cut by 0 bases, the J end by 3 bases, with 14 bases between. CDR1 and CDR2 from the germline V gene are MNHNY and SVGAGI (reference sequence). The CDR3 sequence: CASSYSTGGREETQYF. For the CDR3, the DNA is TGTGCCAGCAGTTACTCAACCGGGGGCAGGGAAGAGACCCAGTACTTC.

This clonotype was counted ten times or more. The V and J genes are TRBV6-5 and TRBJ2-5; no clear D. The V gene's germline CDR1 is MNHEY and CDR2 SVGAGI. The ends were cut back, 6 bases at V and 5 bases at J, with 13 bases in the middle. This CDR3 region has 13 residues. CDR3 bases: TGTGCCAGCAGATTAGGGATGAGGGAGACCCAGTACTTC. This gives the protein CASRLGMRETQYF.

This clonotype was observed a few times. The V gene is TRBV10-3, the J gene TRBJ2-7; 10 bases are shared with TRBD1. In germline, CDR1 is ENHRY, CDR2 SYGVKD. The CDR3 spans 16 residues. The trim removed 5 bases at V and 4 bases at J, leaving 11 bases unmatched. The CDR3 DNA reads as TGTGCCATCAGTTCCCCAACCGGGACAGGGGTATACGAGCAGTACTTC. Translating it yields CAISSPTGTGVYEQYF.

The chain combines TRBV7-6 with TRBJ1-2; 7 positions agree with TRBD1. Unmatched junction bases numbered 10, after V lost 5 bases and J lost 7 bases. This CDR3 is built from 14 residues. Germline V gene lookup returns CDR1 SGHVS and CDR2 FNYEAQ. The CDR3 sequence is CASSPLGTDFGYTF. In nucleotides, the CDR3 is TGTGCCAGCAGCCCCCTCGGGACAGATTTTGGCTACACCTTC.

The chain combines TRBV7-2 with TRBJ1-2; TRBD1 is a possible D gene (5 bases). The CDR3 consists of 16 residues. CDR1 is SGHTA, CDR2 FQGNSA, per germline. V lost 5 bases to trimming and J lost 2 bases, with 18 bases between them. The CDR3 bases are TGTGCCAGCAGCCCTCCCCCGCAACAGGCCAACTATGGCTACACCTTC. Amino acids: CASSPPPQQANYGYTF.

The CDR3 nucleotides are TGTGCCACCGGGAAACCCCACAATGAGCAGTTCTTC. Translation gives CATGKPHNEQFF. The genes are TRBV12-3 or TRBV12-4 and TRBJ2-1; D is perhaps TRBD2 (5 bases). V lost 10 bases to trimming and J lost 5 bases, with 12 bases between them. The CDR3 covers 12 residues.

The V and J genes are TRBV6-2 or TRBV6-3 and TRBJ2-7; weak D call: TRBD2 (5 bases). Germline lookup yields CDR1 MNHEY and CDR2 SVGEGT. This CDR3 has 14 residues. The V end lost 7 bases, the J end lost 1 base, and 14 bases lay between the germline ends. Written as DNA, the CDR3 is TGTGCCAGCATCCCGGCTGGAGGTTCCTACGAGCAGTACTTC. It codes for CASIPAGGSYEQYF.

This sequence joins TRBV7-2 and TRBJ1-1, with a tentative D call TRBD1 (5 bases). The germline V gene encodes CDR1 SGHTA and CDR2 FQGNSA. The CDR3 covers 16 residues. Trimming took 6 bases from V and 1 from J, leaving 18 bases between them. CDR3 region: CASSRNRDLRNTEAFF. For the CDR3, the DNA is TGTGCCAGCAGTCGTAATCGGGACCTACGGAACACTGAAGCTTTCTTT.

There are a few counts of this clonotype. This rearrangement joins TRBV27 to TRBJ2-1; maybe TRBD2 (5 bases). V lost 2 bases, J lost 10 bases, and 18 bases lay in between. Germline V lookup: CDR1 MNHEY, CDR2 SMNVEV (reference sequence). The CDR3 consists of 15 residues. This CDR3 is CASSLNRLRDSEQFF. CDR3 bases: TGTGCCAGCAGTTTAAATCGACTACGGGATAGCGAGCAGTTCTTC.

This chain joins TRBV12-3 or TRBV12-4 and TRBJ1-5; no clear D gene. The CDR3 has 15 amino acids. V lost 5 bases, J lost 1 base, and 12 bases lay in between. The CDR3: CASSPGVLSNQPQHF. Written as DNA, the CDR3 is TGTGCCAGCAGTCCCGGGGTTTTGAGCAATCAGCCCCAGCATTTT.

The CDR3 protein is CSARLTRAIWGEAFF. The CDR3 region has the DNA TGCAGTGCTAGACTTACCCGGGCCATCTGGGGGGAAGCTTTCTTT. The chain employs TRBV20-1 and TRBJ1-1, with D possibly being TRBD1 (5 bases). The V gene's germline CDR1 is DFQATT and CDR2 SNEGSKA (reference sequence). The CDR3 extends over 15 amino acids. Trimming took off 2 bases at V and 8 bases at J, with 21 bases between the two ends.

The V and J genes are TRBV30 and TRBJ2-3; D call uncertain. Trimming cost V 4 bases and J 8 bases, with 10 bases left between them. CDR1 and CDR2 (germline): GTSNPN, SVGIG (reference sequence). This CDR3 has 11 amino acids. The CDR3 sequence is CAWTLWGTQYF. The CDR3 nucleotides are TGTGCCTGGACCCTGTGGGGTACGCAGTATTTT.

Worth noting for this clonotype: A junction boundary mismatches the germline segment, possibly from a read error. The J gene is TRBJ2-7, the V gene TRBV7-2, with 8 bases identical to TRBD1. The DNA end lines up better with TRBJ2-5; the J call may be wrong. Germline V CDR1 and CDR2: SGHTA, FQGNSA. The CDR3 contains 14 residues. CDR3 bases: TGTGCCAACAGCTTTATCGGACAGGGCGAGACCCAGTACTTC. Translated: CANSFIGQGETQYF.

The chain carries TRBV7-2 and TRBJ2-7; a possible D gene is TRBD1 (6 bases). Trimming removed 4 bases at V and 2 bases at J, with 12 bases between. Germline lookup yields CDR1 SGHTA and CDR2 FQGNSA. CDR3 length: 14 residues. The CDR3 protein is CASSYRDKTYEQYF. The CDR3 coding sequence is TGTGCCAGCAGCTACCGGGACAAAACCTACGAGCAGTACTTC. The full variable domain, with the rest looked up from reference TRBV7-2 and TRBJ2-7, is GAGVSQSPSNKVTEKGKDVELRCDPISGHTALYWYRQSLGQGLEFLIYFQGNSAPDKSGLPSDRFSAERTGGSVSTLTIQRTQQEDSAVYLCASSYRDKTYEQYFGPGTRLTVT.

As to this clonotype: Germline and junction disagree at one end, which may indicate a read error. This chain uses TRBV6-5 with TRBJ1-4; tentatively, D is TRBD1 (6 bases). Germline V gene sequence: CDR1 MNHEY, CDR2 SVGAGI. The CDR3 sequence is 13 residues long. CDR3 DNA sequence: TGTGCCAGCAGTGACTCAGGGGACGCAAAACTGTTTTTT. Encoded protein: CASSDSGDAKLFF.

The V gene is TRBV6-6, the J gene TRBJ2-1, with D possibly matching TRBD2 (6 bases). Germline V lookup: CDR1 MNHNY, CDR2 SVGAGI (reference sequence). CDR3 length: 14 residues. Deletions cut 10 bases from V and 0 bases from J, with 13 bases between. CDR3 in DNA: TGTGCCACCGGGACTCCTAGCTCCTACAATGAGCAGTTCTTC. It is translated as CATGTPSSYNEQFF.

This clonotype was seen a few times. This chain joins TRBV28 and TRBJ2-5, with D possibly being TRBD2 (5 bases). The DNA end is more similar to TRBJ2-7, so the J call may be wrong. The CDR3 loop spans 14 amino acids. Germline-derived CDR1 and CDR2 are MDHEN and SYDVKM. DNA for the CDR3: TGTGCCACCCATCAACAAGCGGATACTTACGAGCAGTACTTC. This codes for CATHQQADTYEQYF.

This clonotype was detected ten times or more. The chain carries TRBV6-6 and TRBJ2-1; 10 bases are shared with TRBD2. CDR1 is MNHNY, CDR2 SVGAGI, per germline (reference sequence). J lost 1 base, V lost 4 bases, and 1 base had no gene match. The length of the CDR3 is 15 residues. The CDR3 DNA is TGTGCCAGCAGTTTTAGCGGGGGGTCCTACAATGAGCAGTTCTTC. This sequence encodes CASSFSGGSYNEQFF.

The CDR3 region has the DNA TGTGCCAGCAGCCCCAACCCCCTTGACAGGGGCCGCGCGGGGGCTTTCTTT. It translates to CASSPNPLDRGRAGAFF. The chain is built from TRBV4-2 and TRBJ1-1; TRBD1 agrees at 8 bases. Looked up from germline, CDR1 is LGHNA and CDR2 is YNFKEQ. There are 17 residues in the CDR3. The junction had 21 bases not matched to a gene; V was cut back by 4 bases and J by 11 bases.

Written as DNA, the CDR3 is TGTGCCAGCAGCTTAAGGGCTAGCGGGCCCCAAGAGACCCAGTACTTC. Its protein is CASSLRASGPQETQYF. The chain couples TRBV7-3 to TRBJ2-5; 8 bases align to TRBD2. V lost 1 base, J lost 1 base, and 5 bases stayed unmatched. The germline gives CDR1 SGHTA, CDR2 FQGTGA. This CDR3 has 16 amino acids.

J is TRBJ2-3 and V is TRBV7-9; D unclear. V was clipped by 5 bases and J by 3 bases, with 15 bases between them. CDR1 SEHNR and CDR2 FQNEAQ come from the germline V gene (reference sequence). The CDR3 is 15 amino acids. DNA for the CDR3: TGTGCCAGCAGCGCCATGGACGGGCTGACAGATACGCAGTATTTT. This gives the protein CASSAMDGLTDTQYF.

The CDR3 nucleotides are TGCAGTGTCCGGACGGAAGAGGCTGAAGCTTTCTTT. Encoded protein: CSVRTEEAEAFF. The gene calls are TRBV20-1 and TRBJ1-1, with D unresolved. CDR1 and CDR2 (germline): DFQATT, SNEGSKA (reference sequence). V shed 7 bases and J shed 6 bases, with 15 bases lying between them. The CDR3 covers 12 residues.

A word on this clonotype: This may arise from a read error, as a much more abundant clone is one base away. The rearrangement links TRBV6-5 to TRBJ1-4; D is possibly TRBD1 (6 bases). This CDR3 has 15 amino acids. CDR1 is MNHEY and CDR2 is SVGAGI in the germline V gene. DNA of the CDR3: TGTGCCAGCAGTGACAGGAGAGGAGCTAATGAAGAACTGTTTTTT. Translating gives CASSDRRGANEELFF.

This clonotype was counted between two and nine times. J is TRBJ2-1 and V is TRBV24-1; D not resolved. Germline assignment: CDR1 KGHDR and CDR2 SFDVKD. The V end was cut by 2 bases, the J end by 9 bases, with 7 bases between. This CDR3 has 12 amino acids. The CDR3, as DNA: TGTGCCACCAGTGATTCCGGTGGTGAGCAGTTCTTC. This codes for CATSDSGGEQFF.

This clonotype was recorded a few times. CDR3 amino acids: CASSLNAGPDTQYF. CDR3 DNA sequence: TGTGCCAGCAGCTTAAATGCGGGGCCAGATACGCAGTATTTT. V and J are TRBV7-9 and TRBJ2-3; the D gene is possibly TRBD2 (6 bases). The CDR3 extends over 14 amino acids. Germline V gene lookup returns CDR1 SEHNR and CDR2 FQNEAQ (reference sequence). V lost 2 bases to trimming and J lost 4 bases, with 10 bases between them.

In its sample, this clonotype was seen once. The gene calls are TRBV5-1 and TRBJ2-7; 10 bases are a match to TRBD1. There are 16 residues in the CDR3. The V segment lost 0 bases and the J segment 5 bases; nucleotides outside the gene matches: 8. Per the germline V gene, CDR1 is SGHRS and CDR2 is YFSETQ. CDR3 loop: CASSLVLGTGENEQYF. CDR3 coding DNA: TGCGCCAGCAGCTTGGTTTTGGGGACAGGGGAAAACGAGCAGTACTTC.